This T cell receptor (beta chain) stems from a study of blood T cells in healthy people across ages. This clonotype was counted a few times. The CDR3 is 14 residues long. V lost 2 bases to trimming and J lost 4 bases, with 11 bases between them. The germline V gene encodes CDR1 LGHDT and CDR2 YNNKEL (reference sequence). Alongside a J-beta primer mix, a sample-barcoded 5' primer served in a second PCR lasting roughly 6 to 11 cycles. MiXCR, run by TCRdb on the 5' RACE reads, gives a single entry per CDR3 protein. The repertoire includes around 900,000 distinct CDR3 sequences, roughly 51% of them detected once, and about a fifth sits in the top ten.

The chain couples TRBV3-1 to TRBJ1-1, with no clear D. The sequenced sample consisted of blood. The sequence was collected from a woman aged 55-69 years in good health. CDR3 sequence (DNA): TGTGCCAGCAGCCAAAGACGGTCGGGCACTGAAGCTTTCTTT. Amino acids: CASSQRRSGTEAFF.